This T cell receptor (beta chain) was captured by sequencing in a study of T cell changes during pregnancy in multiple sclerosis. With 6 bases removed from V and 4 bases from J, the gap between germline ends came to 16 bases. This CDR3 is built from 15 residues. Germline loops: CDR1 MNHEY, CDR2 SVGAGI. Clones were sequenced by immunoSEQ multiplex PCR, and TCRdb holds only the in-frame ones, with some missing. The data hold 55,000 to 70,000 clones, with nearly 95% observed a single time. This sample comprised CD4+ T cells from peripheral blood mononuclear cells, obtained after pregnancy. This receptor was obtained from a female donor with multiple sclerosis, enrolled in a pregnancy study. J is TRBJ1-3 and V is TRBV6-5; tentative D call: TRBD1 (5 bases). The DNA of the CDR3 is TGTGCCAGCAGCTTAACCGGGACTCAAGGAAACACCATATATTTT. As protein: CASSLTGTQGNTIYF.